Here is one TCR beta chain with its context. Its cognate antigen is unknown. Expressed TCRB transcripts were sequenced after all isolated RNA was converted to cDNA. The data were produced by immunoSEQ multiplex PCR, yet TCRdb's version contains in-frame clones alone and is incomplete. The top ten clones hold 6.7% of a sample with 300,000 to 350,000 clones, 14% of them seen once. The sample originates from a study of beta chain features in type 1 diabetes. Study-wide findings and caveats: Insertions were fewer and deletions more numerous at VDJ junctions in type 1 diabetes patients.

It was one heparinised blood draw, averaging around 120 mL, that each donor gave. Via the markers CD45RO/CCR7/CD25/CD127/CD95/CD27, stem cell-like memory, regulatory, central memory and naive CD4+ cells were sorted. The V and J ends lost 5 bases and 5 bases, in that order; junction bases with no gene match: 9. Germline CDR1 is SGHVS and CDR2 is FNYEAQ. This CDR3 is 18 amino acids long. Material for sequencing was central memory CD4+ T cells from blood. The clonotype originates from a man aged 25-45 years in good health. V usage is TRBV7-6 and J usage is TRBJ2-1, with 16 positions matching TRBD2. CDR3 bases: TGTGCCAGCAGCCCCGGGACTAGCGGGGGGGTATTCAACAATGAGCAGTTCTTC. It yields the protein CASSPGTSGGVFNNEQFF.